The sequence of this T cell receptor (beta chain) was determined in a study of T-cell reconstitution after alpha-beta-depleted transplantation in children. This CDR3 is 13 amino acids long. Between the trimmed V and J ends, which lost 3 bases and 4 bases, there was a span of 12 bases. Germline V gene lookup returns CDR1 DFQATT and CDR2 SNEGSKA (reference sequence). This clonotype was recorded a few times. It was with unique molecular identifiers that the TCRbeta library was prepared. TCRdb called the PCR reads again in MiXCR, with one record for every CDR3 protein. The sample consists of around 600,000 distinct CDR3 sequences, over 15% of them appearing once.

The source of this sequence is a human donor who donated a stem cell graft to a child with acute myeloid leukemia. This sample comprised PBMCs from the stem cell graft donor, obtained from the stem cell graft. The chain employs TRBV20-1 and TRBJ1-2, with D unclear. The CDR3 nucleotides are TGCAGTGCTAGTAACGAACGGGGCTATGGCTACACCTTC. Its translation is CSASNERGYGYTF.